The 15 T cell receptor beta chains in this list originate from one sample, sequenced in a study of low-dose radiotherapy and immunotherapy resistance in tumors. TRAV and TRBV primers primed cDNA for both TCRalpha and TCRbeta. TCR amplification used 20 to 25 PCR cycles, a constant-region primer and a V-primer adapter. TCRdb recomputed calls from the reads with MiXCR, one row per CDR3 protein. The table lists some 13,000 distinct CDR3 sequences, approximately 57% of them singletons. The source of these receptors is a human donor with advanced metastatic prostate, ovarian, gallbladder or colorectal cancer (not recorded which). This table probably holds off-target reads from a library built for another chain.

This clonotype showed up just a few times. The V and J genes are TRBV28 and TRBJ1-1; the D gene is possibly TRBD1 (5 bases). Germline CDR1 and CDR2: MDHEN and SYDVKM. The CDR3 has 16 amino acids. Trimming removed 3 bases from V and 0 bases from J, with 14 bases in between. The DNA for the CDR3 is TGTGCCAGCAGTTTCACTAGGGGAAGGGTGAACACTGAAGCTTTCTTT. Translated, it gives CASSFTRGRVNTEAFF. The entire variable domain, with the rest obtained from reference TRBV28 and TRBJ1-1, is as follows: DVKVTQSSRYLVKRTGEKVFLECVQDMDHENMFWYRQDPGLGLRLIYFSYDVKMKEKGDIPEGYSVSREKKERFSLILESASTNQTSMYLCASSFTRGRVNTEAFFGQGTRLTVV.

The J gene is TRBJ2-7, the V gene TRBV5-1, with D perhaps TRBD1 or TRBD2 (7 bases each). Trimming removed 3 bases from V and 2 bases from J, with 12 bases in between. CDR1 SGHRS and CDR2 YFSETQ come from the germline V gene. The CDR3 is 14 amino acids. CDR3 DNA: TGCGCCAGCAGCTCGACAGGGACTACCTACGAGCAGTACTTC. Residues: CASSSTGTTYEQYF.

This clonotype was detected a few times. This chain links TRBV28 with TRBJ2-1; unclear D gene. Trimming took 6 bases from V and 7 from J, leaving 7 bases between them. Germline V gene lookup returns CDR1 MDHEN and CDR2 SYDVKM. This CDR3 region has 11 residues. The CDR3 coding sequence is TGTGCCAGCAGCCCCCTTAATGAGCAGTTCTTC. Translation gives CASSPLNEQFF. Looking up the rest from reference TRBV28 and TRBJ2-1 gives the full variable domain: DVKVTQSSRYLVKRTGEKVFLECVQDMDHENMFWYRQDPGLGLRLIYFSYDVKMKEKGDIPEGYSVSREKKERFSLILESASTNQTSMYLCASSPLNEQFFGPGTRLTVL.

The chain has TRBV24-1 and TRBJ2-5; no clear D gene. From germline, CDR1 is KGHDR and CDR2 SFDVKD. Trimming left V 3 bases short and J 2 bases short, with 6 bases between. The CDR3 sequence is 13 residues long. The CDR3 sequence: CATSDMGQETQYF. The CDR3 DNA reads TGTGCCACCAGTGATATGGGTCAAGAGACCCAGTACTTC.

This clonotype was recorded once. The chain carries TRBV6-8 and TRBJ2-2, with D perhaps matching TRBD1 (6 bases). CDR1 and CDR2 (germline): MNHGY, SAAAGT. V lost 3 bases, J lost 4 bases, and 12 bases lay in between. The CDR3 runs to 15 residues. The CDR3 reads CASSYVSGVTGELFF. CDR3 coding DNA: TGTGCCAGCAGTTATGTGTCAGGGGTCACCGGGGAGCTGTTTTTT.

This clonotype was observed a few times. J is TRBJ1-1 and V is TRBV6-2 or TRBV6-3; D is uncertain. Germline CDR1 MNHEY, CDR2 SVGEGT. V was shortened by 7 bases and J by 5 bases, with 14 bases between the two germline ends. There are 13 residues in the CDR3. CDR3 loop: CASTDPTKTEAFF. The DNA of the CDR3 is TGTGCCAGCACCGACCCGACGAAAACTGAAGCTTTCTTT.

V is TRBV20-1 and J is TRBJ1-4, with a possible D match to TRBD1 (5 bases). The CDR3 is 14 amino acids. Germline-derived CDR1 and CDR2 are DFQATT and SNEGSKA (reference sequence). V lost 4 bases and J lost 4, with 13 bases in between. The CDR3 DNA reads as TGCAGTGCTACCTCCGGGGGGTTTAATGAAAAACTGTTTTTT. This codes for CSATSGGFNEKLFF.

The J gene is TRBJ1-2, the V gene TRBV28, with a weak D call TRBD1 (5 bases). V shed 2 bases and J shed 0 bases, with 16 bases lying between them. The CDR3 totals 17 residues. From germline, CDR1 is MDHEN and CDR2 SYDVKM. CDR3 nucleotides: TGTGCCAGCAGTTTAATAGGGGACGGCGGATCTAACTATGGCTACACCTTC. Encoded protein: CASSLIGDGGSNYGYTF.

J is TRBJ1-6 and V is TRBV5-4; 11 bases line up with TRBD1. CDR3 length: 16 residues. The germline gives CDR1 SGHNT, CDR2 YYREEE (reference sequence). V was clipped by 4 bases and J by 6 bases; unmatched bases: 6. The DNA of the CDR3 is TGTGCCAGCAGCACAGGACAGGGGGCTGGTAATTCACCCCTCCACTTT. Translated, it gives CASSTGQGAGNSPLHF.

This chain uses TRBV27 with TRBJ2-7, with no clear D. The germline V gene has CDR1 MNHEY and CDR2 SMNVEV (reference sequence). The CDR3 covers 14 residues. V lost 6 bases and J 3 bases, leaving 15 bases between the germline ends. CDR3 DNA sequence: TGTGCCAGCAGCCTTAACATCGGAAACTACGAGCAGTACTTC. This encodes CASSLNIGNYEQYF.

V is TRBV3-1 and J is TRBJ2-2, with 10 bases that match TRBD2. Germline V CDR1 and CDR2: LGHDT, YNNKEL (reference sequence). V dropped 4 bases and J dropped 0; count of bases not matched to a gene: 5. The CDR3 has 17 residues. The CDR3 loop is CASSPSGLATNTGELFF. Written as DNA, the CDR3 is TGTGCCAGCAGCCCATCGGGACTAGCGACGAACACCGGGGAGCTGTTTTTT.

This sequence joins TRBV18 and TRBJ2-1, with D perhaps TRBD1 (5 bases). Trimming left V 6 bases short and J 6 bases short, with 12 bases between. This CDR3 contains 13 residues. Germline V gene data show CDR1 as KGHSH and CDR2 as LQKENI. CDR3 residues: CASSLAGRNEQFF. The CDR3 coding sequence is TGTGCCAGCTCTCTGGCAGGGCGCAATGAGCAGTTCTTC.

V and J are TRBV28 and TRBJ2-7; no definite D call. The CDR3 runs to 13 residues. The V gene lost 2 bases and the J gene lost 6 bases, with 11 bases spanning the gap. Germline CDR1 is MDHEN and CDR2 is SYDVKM. DNA of the CDR3: TGTGCCAGCAGTTTAGTGGCACCAGGCGAGCAGTACTTC. The encoded protein is CASSLVAPGEQYF.

The chain joins TRBV13 to TRBJ1-5; D is unclear. The CDR3 is 15 amino acids. Germline V gene sequence: CDR1 PRHDT, CDR2 FYEKMQ (reference sequence). Trimming took 2 bases from V and 0 from J, leaving 8 bases between them. Here the CDR3 reads CASSLRGDSNQPQHF. The CDR3 nucleotides are TGTGCCAGCAGCTTAAGAGGCGATAGCAATCAGCCCCAGCATTTT.

This sequence joins TRBV12-3 or TRBV12-4 and TRBJ2-5; D not certain. V was clipped by 2 bases and J by 2 bases, with 9 bases between them. The CDR3 consists of 14 residues. The chain's CDR3 is CASSLQGLQETQYF. The CDR3 region has the DNA TGTGCCAGCAGTTTACAAGGGCTTCAAGAGACCCAGTACTTC.